Listed here is a single T cell receptor (beta chain). The table lists this clone with a few counts. Its antigen remains undetermined. The input lacks base qualities; no much larger clone sits a single base away. Separate from the approximately 690-subject first cohort, the validation cohort of more than 90 subjects was the group to which the donors belonged. The germline V gene (reference sequence) sets CDR1 to MNHNY and CDR2 to SVGAGI. V loses 10 bases of germline sequence and J loses 0 bases, and the interval between the two ends is 12 bases. Measured from the cysteine to the phenylalanine, the CDR3 is 13 residues long. Left in the record is the CDR3 DNA by itself, 39 bases read in frame from the first base. The library was obtained by the immunoSEQ multiplex PCR assay. Turning to the authors' computational methods: A statistical classification framework was developed to diagnose cytomegalovirus status using the catalog of TCR beta chain sequences. As stored in TCRdb, this immuneACCESS dataset retains in-frame rearrangements with V and J assigned. A fraction of the clones does not appear; measured against another copy, unresolved V genes explain less than half of the discrepancy, and the remainder lacks a known reason. That table is the source of V, J and clone size, and D and trimming were worked out from the DNA. This sample is represented by fewer than 350,000 clones; 88% of them were singletons. The top ten clones comprise over 0.85% of the sample.

This specimen comes from a study of cytomegalovirus exposure and HLA in healthy donors (dated by TCRdb to 2017 to 2019). Concerning the study at large: A later analysis indicated that the 120 or so validation repertoires were generated on the platform also employed for the 600 to 750 repertoires of the first cohort. The study aimed to test whether signatures of past pathogen exposure could be identified by cataloging public T cell receptors. Besides the first cohort of about 730 subjects, a separate validation cohort made up of 120 different subjects was used. To predict cytomegalovirus infection status, the study combined high-throughput TCR immunosequencing, statistical association of individual TCRs with disease status, and machine learning. The paper's findings and limits, for the study overall: The study gave a list of more than 150 TCR beta chains associated with cytomegalovirus. In vitro tests confirmed that a few of the cytomegalovirus-associated TCR beta chains recognize cytomegalovirus antigens. Subsequent analysis determined that TCRs grouped into clusters in the first cohort also showed a tendency toward co-occurrence across the 90 to 150 validation repertoires, and about 93% of cluster scores exceeded 0. The classifier was reported to diagnose cytomegalovirus status with high specificity and sensitivity in both the original and validation cohorts. It was suggested by the authors that the approach could potentially be generalized to other disease states and immunological phenotypes. Most TCR sequences were seen in very few donors, while some public TCRs were found in many individuals. A later analysis had no HLA typing for the validation cohort, so co-occurrence there was scored across all 110 or so repertoires.

This receptor chain uses TRBV6-6 and TRBJ1-2, with the D gene not clear enough to name. Sequenced material: PBMCs. The TCR comes from a woman younger than 35 in good health and CMV-seronegative. Here the CDR3 is given as CAITTEANYGYTF. The DNA reads TGTGCCATCACAACAGAAGCTAACTATGGCTACACCTTC.